This T cell receptor (beta chain) was captured in a study of shared clonotypes between healthy human individuals. Investigators spread the genomic DNA of each subset evenly over several immunoSEQ plates. DNA at about 0.2 ug, approximately 30,000 T cell genomes, went into sorted-subset replicate PCRs. The table came from immunoSEQ multiplex PCR; TCRdb's copy has only in-frame clones and leaves some out. The sample carries over a million clones, around 98.5% recorded once. CDR3 length equals 14 residues. V dropped 6 bases and J dropped 4 bases, with 12 bases sitting between them. The germline V gene has CDR1 ENHRY and CDR2 SYGVKD. Findings and caveats of the study: The generation probabilities recorded for non-shared clonotypes fell below those of clonotypes shared by all four donors.

Concerning this clone: Its antigen is unidentified.

Negatively enriched CD4+ T cells were divided by CD45RA into naive and memory. Sequenced input: naive CD4+ T cells sorted from blood. Subset in this sample: CD45RA+ positively selected. V and J are TRBV10-3 and TRBJ2-2, with no clear D. The TCR comes from a young man in good health. CDR3 loop: CAISSPTSTGELFF. The CDR3 nucleotides are TGTGCCATCAGCAGCCCGACAAGCACCGGGGAGCTGTTTTTT.